The 4 T cell receptor beta chains below were found in one sample sequenced in a study of glioma-infiltrating T cells. Amplification of TCR alpha and beta CDR3 regions from RNA used iRepertoire nested multiplex PCR. Using its own MiXCR run on the multiplex PCR reads, TCRdb lists one record per CDR3 protein. This sample has roughly 350,000 distinct CDR3 sequences, with less than 50% found just once. The sample was glioma tissue, nonneoplastic brain tissue, or PBMCs (not recorded which). All receptors come from a human donor with low-grade glioma or glioblastoma, undergoing nonglioma brain surgery, or in good health (not recorded which).

This clonotype appeared a few times. The gene calls are TRBV29-1 and TRBJ1-1; D is unclear. The CDR3 has 13 residues. Germline V gene data show CDR1 as SQVTM and CDR2 as ANQGSEA. V was shortened by 3 bases and J by 4 bases, with 12 bases between the two germline ends. CDR3 amino acids: CSVDDGGFTEAFF. Here the CDR3 DNA reads TGCAGCGTTGATGATGGAGGGTTCACTGAAGCTTTCTTT. The whole variable domain, remainder taken from reference TRBV29-1 and TRBJ1-1, is SAVISQKPSRDICQRGTSLTIQCQVDSQVTMMFWYRQQPGQSLTLIATANQGSEATYESGFVIDKFPISRPNLTFSTLTVSNMSPEDSSIYLCSVDDGGFTEAFFGQGTRLTVV.

The chain combines TRBV27 with TRBJ2-7; maybe TRBD2 (6 bases). This CDR3 has 16 residues. From germline, CDR1 is MNHEY and CDR2 SMNVEV (reference sequence). With 3 bases removed from V and 0 bases from J, the gap between germline ends came to 15 bases. CDR3 sequence: CASSLETGGGSYEQYF. The CDR3 DNA reads as TGTGCCAGCAGTTTGGAGACCGGGGGTGGCTCCTACGAGCAGTACTTC.

This clonotype was observed a few times. V gene TRBV6-6 combines with J gene TRBJ2-7; 8 bases align to TRBD1. The V gene's germline CDR1 is MNHNY and CDR2 SVGAGI (reference sequence). This CDR3 contains 14 residues. V lost 2 bases, J lost 3 bases, and 3 bases stayed unmatched. The CDR3 spells CASSYQGQGYEQYF. The CDR3 bases are TGTGCCAGCAGTTACCAAGGACAGGGCTACGAGCAGTACTTC.

As for this clonotype: The junction and the germline gene differ at one end; a read error may be behind it. J is TRBJ2-3 and V is TRBV2; a possible D gene is TRBD2 (5 bases). Looked up from germline, CDR1 is SNHLY and CDR2 is FYNNEI. The CDR3 contains 14 residues. The CDR3 nucleotides read TGTACCAGCAGTGAGAGGACTTACACAGATACGCAGTATTTT. Its protein is CTSSERTYTDTQYF. Full variable domain (remainder filled in from reference TRBV2 and TRBJ2-3): EPEVTQTPSHQVTQMGQEVILRCVPISNHLYFYWYRQILGQKVEFLVSFYNNEISEKSEIFDDQFSVERPDGSNFTLKIRSTKLEDSAMYFCTSSERTYTDTQYFGPGTRLTVL.